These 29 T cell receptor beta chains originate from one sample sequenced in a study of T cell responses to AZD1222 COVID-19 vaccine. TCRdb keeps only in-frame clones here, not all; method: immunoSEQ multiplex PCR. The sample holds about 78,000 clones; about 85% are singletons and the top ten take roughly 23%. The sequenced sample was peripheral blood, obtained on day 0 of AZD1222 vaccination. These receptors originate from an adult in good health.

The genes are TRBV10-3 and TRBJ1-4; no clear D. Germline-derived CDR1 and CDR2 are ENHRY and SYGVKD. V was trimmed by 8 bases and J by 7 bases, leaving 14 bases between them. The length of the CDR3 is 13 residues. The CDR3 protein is CAILDPGVEKLFF. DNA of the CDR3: TGTGCCATCTTGGACCCCGGGGTTGAAAAACTGTTTTTT.

The CDR3: CAWIRGTWGSEAFF. Written as DNA, the CDR3 is TGTGCCTGGATTAGGGGGACCTGGGGTTCTGAAGCTTTCTTT. J is TRBJ1-1 and V is TRBV30; D possibly corresponds to TRBD1 (6 bases). The CDR3 is 14 residues long. Germline V gene lookup returns CDR1 GTSNPN and CDR2 SVGIG (reference sequence). V shed 4 bases and J shed 6 bases, with 18 bases lying between them.

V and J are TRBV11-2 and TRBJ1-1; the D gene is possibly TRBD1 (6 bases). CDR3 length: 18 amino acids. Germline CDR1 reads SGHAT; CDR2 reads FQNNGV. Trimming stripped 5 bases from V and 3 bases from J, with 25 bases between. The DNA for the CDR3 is TGTGCCAGCAGCCCTAGTGGGTGGCAGGAGGGGGAGGACACTGAAGCTTTCTTT. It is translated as CASSPSGWQEGEDTEAFF. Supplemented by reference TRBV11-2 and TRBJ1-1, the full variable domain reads EAGVAQSPRYKIIEKRQSVAFWCNPISGHATLYWYQQILGQGPKLLIQFQNNGVVDDSQLPKDRFSAERLKGVDSTLKIQPAKLEDSAVYLCASSPSGWQEGEDTEAFFGQGTRLTVV.

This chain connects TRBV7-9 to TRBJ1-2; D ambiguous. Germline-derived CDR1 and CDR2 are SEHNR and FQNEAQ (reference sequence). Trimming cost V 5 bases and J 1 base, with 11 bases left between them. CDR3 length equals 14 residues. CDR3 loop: CASSQDLLNYGYTF. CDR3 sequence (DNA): TGTGCCAGCAGCCAGGATCTCCTTAACTATGGCTACACCTTC.

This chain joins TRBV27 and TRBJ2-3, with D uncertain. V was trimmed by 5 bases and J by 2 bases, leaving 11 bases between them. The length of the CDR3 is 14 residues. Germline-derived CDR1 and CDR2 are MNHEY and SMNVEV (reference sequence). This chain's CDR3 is CASSDRWSTDTQYF. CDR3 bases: TGTGCCAGCAGTGACCGTTGGTCCACAGATACGCAGTATTTT.

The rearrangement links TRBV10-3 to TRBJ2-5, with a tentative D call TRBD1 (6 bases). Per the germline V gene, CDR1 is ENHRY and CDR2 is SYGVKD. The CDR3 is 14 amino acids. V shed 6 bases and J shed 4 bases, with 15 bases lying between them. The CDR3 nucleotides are TGTGCCATCAGCCGGGACAATAGTCTAGAGACCCAGTACTTC. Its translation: CAISRDNSLETQYF.

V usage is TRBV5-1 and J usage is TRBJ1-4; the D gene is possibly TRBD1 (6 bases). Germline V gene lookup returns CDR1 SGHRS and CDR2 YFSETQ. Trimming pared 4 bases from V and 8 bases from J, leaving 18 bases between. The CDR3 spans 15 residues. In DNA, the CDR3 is TGCGCCAGCAGCCCCGGGACACCCGCTTTGGAAAAACTGTTTTTT. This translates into CASSPGTPALEKLFF.

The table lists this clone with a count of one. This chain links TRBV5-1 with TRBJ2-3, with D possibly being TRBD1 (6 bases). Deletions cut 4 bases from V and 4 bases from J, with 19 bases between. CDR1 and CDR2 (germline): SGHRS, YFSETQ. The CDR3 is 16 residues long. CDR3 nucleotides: TGCGCCAGCAGCACCCGGACAGCCGGAAAGTCAGATACGCAGTATTTT. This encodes CASSTRTAGKSDTQYF.

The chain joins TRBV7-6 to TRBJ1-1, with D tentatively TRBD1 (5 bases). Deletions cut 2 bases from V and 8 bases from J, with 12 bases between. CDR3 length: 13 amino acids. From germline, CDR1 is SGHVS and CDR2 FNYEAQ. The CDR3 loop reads CASSLRGEGEAFF. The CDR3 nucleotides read TGTGCCAGCAGCTTACGGGGGGAGGGGGAAGCTTTCTTT.

CDR3 loop: CASSITADTQYF. In nucleotides, the CDR3 is TGTGCCAGTAGTATAACGGCAGATACGCAGTATTTT. The chain combines TRBV19 with TRBJ2-3; D is undetermined. This CDR3 has 12 amino acids. V lost 2 bases, J lost 4 bases, and 4 bases lay in between. Germline CDR1 reads LNHDA; CDR2 reads SQIVND (reference sequence).

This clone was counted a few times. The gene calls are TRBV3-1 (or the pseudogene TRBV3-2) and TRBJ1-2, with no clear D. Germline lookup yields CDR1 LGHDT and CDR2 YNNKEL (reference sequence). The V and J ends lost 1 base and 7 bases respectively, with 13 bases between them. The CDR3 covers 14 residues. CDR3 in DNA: TGTGCCAGCAGCCAAGGCTTCGGGGTCGGTGGCTACACCTTC. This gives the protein CASSQGFGVGGYTF.

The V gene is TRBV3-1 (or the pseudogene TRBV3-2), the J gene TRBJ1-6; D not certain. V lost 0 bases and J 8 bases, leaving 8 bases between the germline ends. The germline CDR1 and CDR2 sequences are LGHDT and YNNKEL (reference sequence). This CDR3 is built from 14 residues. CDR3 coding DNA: TGTGCCAGCAGCCAAGATCTAAGGCATTCACCCCTCCACTTT. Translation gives CASSQDLRHSPLHF.

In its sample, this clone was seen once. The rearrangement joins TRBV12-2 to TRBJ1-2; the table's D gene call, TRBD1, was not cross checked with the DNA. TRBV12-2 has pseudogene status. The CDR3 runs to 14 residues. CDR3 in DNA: TGTGCAAGTCGCAAAACAGGGCATGACTATGGCTACACCTTC. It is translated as CASRKTGHDYGYTF.

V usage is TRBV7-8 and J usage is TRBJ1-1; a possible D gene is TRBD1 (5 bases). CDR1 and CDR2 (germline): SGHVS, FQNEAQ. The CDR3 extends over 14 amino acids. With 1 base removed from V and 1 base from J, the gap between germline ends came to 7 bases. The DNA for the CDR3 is TGTGCCAGCAGCTTAGGCAGGGCGAACACTGAAGCTTTCTTT. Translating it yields CASSLGRANTEAFF.

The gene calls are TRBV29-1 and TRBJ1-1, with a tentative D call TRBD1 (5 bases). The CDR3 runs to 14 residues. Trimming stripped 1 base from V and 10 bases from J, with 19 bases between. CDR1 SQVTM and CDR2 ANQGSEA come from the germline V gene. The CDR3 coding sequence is TGCAGCGTTGAAGTATGGAGCCAGGGCCGGATAGCTTTCTTT. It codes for CSVEVWSQGRIAFF.

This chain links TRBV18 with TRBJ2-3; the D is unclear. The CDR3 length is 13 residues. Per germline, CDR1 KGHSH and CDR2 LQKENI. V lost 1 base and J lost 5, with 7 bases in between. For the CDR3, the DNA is TGTGCCAGCTCACCACGATGGGAAGATACGCAGTATTTT. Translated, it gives CASSPRWEDTQYF.

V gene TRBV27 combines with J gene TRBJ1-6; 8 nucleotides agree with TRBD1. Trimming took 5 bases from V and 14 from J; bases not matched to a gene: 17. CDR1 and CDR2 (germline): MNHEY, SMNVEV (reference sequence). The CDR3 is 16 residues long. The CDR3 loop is CASSLQSGQGGFTLHF. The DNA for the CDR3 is TGTGCCAGCAGTCTACAATCAGGACAGGGTGGTTTCACCCTCCACTTT.

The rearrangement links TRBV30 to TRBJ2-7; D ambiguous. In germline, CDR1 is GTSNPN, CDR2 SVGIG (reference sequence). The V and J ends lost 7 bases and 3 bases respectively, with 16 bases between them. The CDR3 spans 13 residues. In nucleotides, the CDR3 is TGTGCCTCCGACCGTGACGGAGACTACGAGCAGTACTTC. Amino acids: CASDRDGDYEQYF.

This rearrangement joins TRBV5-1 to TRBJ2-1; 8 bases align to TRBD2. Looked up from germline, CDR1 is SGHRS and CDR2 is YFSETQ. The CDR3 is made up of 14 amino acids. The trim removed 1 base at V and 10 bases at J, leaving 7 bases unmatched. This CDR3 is CASSLTPAGGEQFF. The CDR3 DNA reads TGCGCCAGCAGCTTGACTCCCGCGGGGGGCGAGCAGTTCTTC.

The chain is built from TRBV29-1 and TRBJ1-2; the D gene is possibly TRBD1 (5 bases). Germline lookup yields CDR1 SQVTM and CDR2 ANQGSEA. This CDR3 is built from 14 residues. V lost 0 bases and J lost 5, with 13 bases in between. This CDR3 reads CSVEDRQSFYGYTF. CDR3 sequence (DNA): TGCAGCGTTGAAGATCGACAGAGTTTTTATGGCTACACCTTC. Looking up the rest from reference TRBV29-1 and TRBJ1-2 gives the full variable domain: SAVISQKPSRDICQRGTSLTIQCQVDSQVTMMFWYRQQPGQSLTLIATANQGSEATYESGFVIDKFPISRPNLTFSTLTVSNMSPEDSSIYLCSVEDRQSFYGYTFGSGTRLTVV.

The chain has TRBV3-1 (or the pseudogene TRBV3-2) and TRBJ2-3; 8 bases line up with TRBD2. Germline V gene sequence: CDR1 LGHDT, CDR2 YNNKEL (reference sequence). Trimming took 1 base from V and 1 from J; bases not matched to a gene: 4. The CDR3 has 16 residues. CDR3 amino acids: CASSQGVTSGTDTQYF. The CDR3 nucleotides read TGTGCCAGCAGCCAAGGTGTGACTAGCGGCACAGATACGCAGTATTTT.

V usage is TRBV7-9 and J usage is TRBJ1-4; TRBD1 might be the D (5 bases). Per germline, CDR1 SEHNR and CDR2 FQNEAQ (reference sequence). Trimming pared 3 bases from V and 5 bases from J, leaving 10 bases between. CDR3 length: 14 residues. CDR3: CASSFGTVNEKLFF. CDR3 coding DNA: TGTGCCAGCAGCTTTGGGACGGTGAATGAAAAACTGTTTTTT.

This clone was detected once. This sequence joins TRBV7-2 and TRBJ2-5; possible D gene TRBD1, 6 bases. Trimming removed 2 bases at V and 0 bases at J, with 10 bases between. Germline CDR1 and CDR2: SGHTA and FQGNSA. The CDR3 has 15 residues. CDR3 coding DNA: TGTGCCAGCAGCTTACAGGGGTCAGACCAAGAGACCCAGTACTTC. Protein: CASSLQGSDQETQYF.

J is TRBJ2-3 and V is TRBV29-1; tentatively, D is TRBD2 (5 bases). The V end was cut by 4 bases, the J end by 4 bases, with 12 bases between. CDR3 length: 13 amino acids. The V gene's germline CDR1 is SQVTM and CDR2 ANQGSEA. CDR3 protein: CSVGLITADTQYF. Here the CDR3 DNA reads TGCAGCGTTGGACTAATTACTGCAGATACGCAGTATTTT.

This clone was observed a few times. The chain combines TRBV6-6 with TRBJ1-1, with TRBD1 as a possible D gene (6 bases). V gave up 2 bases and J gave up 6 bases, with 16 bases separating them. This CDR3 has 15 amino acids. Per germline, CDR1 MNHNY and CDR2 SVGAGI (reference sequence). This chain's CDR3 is CASSYAKGGMAEAFF. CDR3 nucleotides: TGTGCCAGCAGTTACGCCAAGGGGGGGATGGCTGAAGCTTTCTTT.

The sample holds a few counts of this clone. CDR3 nucleotides: TGTGCCATCCGTACTAGCGGGAGGGGGACCGGGGAGCTGTTTTTT. It translates to CAIRTSGRGTGELFF. The rearrangement joins TRBV10-3 to TRBJ2-2, with 13 positions matching TRBD2. Germline values: CDR1 ENHRY, CDR2 SYGVKD. With 8 bases clipped from V and 5 bases from J, the junction kept 5 bases outside the gene matches. The CDR3 sequence is 15 residues long.

The CDR3 region has the DNA TGCGCCAGCAGCTTAGCGGGAGGGGGAGGCTACGAGCAGTACTTC. It codes for CASSLAGGGGYEQYF. The V and J genes are TRBV5-1 and TRBJ2-7, with 10 nucleotides matching TRBD2. The CDR3 totals 15 residues. Germline V gene lookup returns CDR1 SGHRS and CDR2 YFSETQ. V shed 2 bases and J 3 bases; nucleotides not matched to a gene: 5.

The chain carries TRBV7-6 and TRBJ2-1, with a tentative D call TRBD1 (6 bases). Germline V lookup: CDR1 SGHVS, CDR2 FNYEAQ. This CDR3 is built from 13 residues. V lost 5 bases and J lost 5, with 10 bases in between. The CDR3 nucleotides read TGTGCCAGCAGCCCTCGACAGGACAATGAGCAGTTCTTC. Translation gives CASSPRQDNEQFF. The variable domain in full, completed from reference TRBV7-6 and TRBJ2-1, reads GAGVSQSPRYKVTKRGQDVALRCDPISGHVSLYWYRQALGQGPEFLTYFNYEAQQDKSGLPNDRFSAERPEGSISTLTIQRTEQRDSAMYRCASSPRQDNEQFFGPGTRLTVL.

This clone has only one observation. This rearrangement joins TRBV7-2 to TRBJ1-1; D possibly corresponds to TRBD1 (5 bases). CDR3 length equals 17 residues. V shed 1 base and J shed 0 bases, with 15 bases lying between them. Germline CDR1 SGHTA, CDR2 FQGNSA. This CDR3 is CASSLGRAGSMNTEAFF. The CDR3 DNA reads TGTGCCAGCAGCTTAGGTAGGGCAGGGTCGATGAACACTGAAGCTTTCTTT.